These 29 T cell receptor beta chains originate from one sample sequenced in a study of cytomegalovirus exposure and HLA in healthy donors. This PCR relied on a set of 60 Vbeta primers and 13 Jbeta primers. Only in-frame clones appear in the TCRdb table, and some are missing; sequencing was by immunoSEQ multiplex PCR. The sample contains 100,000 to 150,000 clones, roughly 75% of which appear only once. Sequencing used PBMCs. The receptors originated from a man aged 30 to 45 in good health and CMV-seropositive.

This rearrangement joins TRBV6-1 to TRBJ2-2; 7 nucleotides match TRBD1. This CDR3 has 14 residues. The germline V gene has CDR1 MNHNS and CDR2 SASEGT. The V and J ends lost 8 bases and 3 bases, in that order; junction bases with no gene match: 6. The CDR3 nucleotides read TGTGCCAGCCATGAGGGGGCTGACACCGGGGAGCTGTTTTTT. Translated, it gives CASHEGADTGELFF.

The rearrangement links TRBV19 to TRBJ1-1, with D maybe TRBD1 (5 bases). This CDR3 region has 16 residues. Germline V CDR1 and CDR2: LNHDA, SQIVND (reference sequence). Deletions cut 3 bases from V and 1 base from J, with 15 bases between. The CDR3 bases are TGTGCCAGTAGTATCGGAGTTTGGACACAGAACACTGAAGCTTTCTTT. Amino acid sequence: CASSIGVWTQNTEAFF.

The CDR3 sequence: CSVQTGADTEAFF. CDR3 sequence (DNA): TGCAGCGTTCAGACAGGGGCCGACACTGAAGCTTTCTTT. The rearrangement uses TRBV29-1 and TRBJ1-1; 8 bases line up with TRBD1. This CDR3 spans 13 amino acids. Trimming removed 5 bases from V and 3 bases from J; junction bases left unmatched: 5. CDR1 is SQVTM and CDR2 is ANQGSEA in the germline V gene.

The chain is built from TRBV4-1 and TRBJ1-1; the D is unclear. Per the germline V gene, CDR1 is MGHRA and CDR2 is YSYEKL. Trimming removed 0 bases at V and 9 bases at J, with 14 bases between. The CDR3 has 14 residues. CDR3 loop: CASSQEWVSTKAFF. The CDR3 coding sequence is TGCGCCAGCAGCCAAGAGTGGGTGTCGACTAAAGCTTTCTTT.

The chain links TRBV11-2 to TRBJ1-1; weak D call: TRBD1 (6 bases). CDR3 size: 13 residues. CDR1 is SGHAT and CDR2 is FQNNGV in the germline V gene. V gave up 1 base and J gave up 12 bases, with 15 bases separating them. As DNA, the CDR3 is TGTGCCAGCAGCTTAGTGGAAGGACAGTTCTCTTTCTTT. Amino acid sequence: CASSLVEGQFSFF.

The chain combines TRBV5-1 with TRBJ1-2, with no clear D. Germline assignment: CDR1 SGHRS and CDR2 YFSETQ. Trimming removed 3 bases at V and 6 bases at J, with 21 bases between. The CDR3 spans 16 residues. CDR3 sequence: CASSSAQDYLKNGYTF. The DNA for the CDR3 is TGCGCCAGCAGCTCCGCCCAGGACTATTTAAAGAATGGCTACACCTTC.

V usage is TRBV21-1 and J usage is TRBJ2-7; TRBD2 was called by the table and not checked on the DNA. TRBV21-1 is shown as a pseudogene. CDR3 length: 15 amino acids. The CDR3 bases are TGTGCCAGCACCACCGTCGCGTTATCCCTACGAAGGCAGTACTTC. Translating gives CASTTVALSLRRQYF.

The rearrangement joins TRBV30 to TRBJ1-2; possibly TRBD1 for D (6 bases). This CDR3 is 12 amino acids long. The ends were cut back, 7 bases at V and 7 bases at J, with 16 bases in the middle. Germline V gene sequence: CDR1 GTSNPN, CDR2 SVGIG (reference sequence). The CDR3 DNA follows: TGTGCCTCCGAACCAGGGGACCGTGGCTACACCTTC. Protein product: CASEPGDRGYTF. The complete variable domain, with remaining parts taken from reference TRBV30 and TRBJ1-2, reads SQTIHQWPATLVQPVGSPLSLECTVEGTSNPNLYWYRQAAGRGLQLLFYSVGIGQISSEVPQNLSASRPQDRQFILSSKKLLLSDSGFYLCASEPGDRGYTFGSGTRLTVV.

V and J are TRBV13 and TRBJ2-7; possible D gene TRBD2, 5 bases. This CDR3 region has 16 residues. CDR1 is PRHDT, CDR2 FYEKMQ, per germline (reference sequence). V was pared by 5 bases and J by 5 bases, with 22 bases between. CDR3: CASSPGGFWAGDEQYF. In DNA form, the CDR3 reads TGTGCCAGCAGCCCAGGCGGGTTCTGGGCGGGTGACGAGCAGTACTTC.

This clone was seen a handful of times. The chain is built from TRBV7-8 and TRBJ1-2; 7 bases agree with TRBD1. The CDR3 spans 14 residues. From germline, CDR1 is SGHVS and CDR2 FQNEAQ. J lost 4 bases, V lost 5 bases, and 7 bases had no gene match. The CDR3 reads CASSRSRDSYGYTF. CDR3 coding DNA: TGTGCCAGCAGCCGGTCCCGGGACAGCTATGGCTACACCTTC.

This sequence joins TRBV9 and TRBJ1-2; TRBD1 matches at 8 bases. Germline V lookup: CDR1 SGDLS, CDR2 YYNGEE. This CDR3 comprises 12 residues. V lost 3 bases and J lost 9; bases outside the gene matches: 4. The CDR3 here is CASSANRGSYTF. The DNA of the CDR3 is TGTGCCAGCAGCGCAAACAGGGGGAGCTACACCTTC.

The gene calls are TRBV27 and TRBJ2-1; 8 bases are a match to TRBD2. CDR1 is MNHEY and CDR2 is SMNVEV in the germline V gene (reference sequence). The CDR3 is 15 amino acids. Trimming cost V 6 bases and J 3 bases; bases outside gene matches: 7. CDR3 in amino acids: CASSQASGLYNEQFF. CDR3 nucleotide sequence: TGTGCCAGCAGCCAGGCTAGCGGGCTCTACAATGAGCAGTTCTTC.

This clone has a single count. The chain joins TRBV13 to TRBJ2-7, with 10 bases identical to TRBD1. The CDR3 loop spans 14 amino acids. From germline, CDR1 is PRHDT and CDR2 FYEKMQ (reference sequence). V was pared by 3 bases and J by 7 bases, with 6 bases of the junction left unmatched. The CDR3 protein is CASSLNGQGGEQYF. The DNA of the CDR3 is TGTGCCAGCAGCTTGAATGGACAGGGGGGTGAGCAGTACTTC.

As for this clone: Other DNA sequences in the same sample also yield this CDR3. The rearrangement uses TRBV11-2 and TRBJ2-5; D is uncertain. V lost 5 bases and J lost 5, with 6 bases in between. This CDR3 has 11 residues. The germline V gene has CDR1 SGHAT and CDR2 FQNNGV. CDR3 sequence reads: CASSPGETQYF. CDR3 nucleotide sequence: TGTGCCAGCAGCCCCGGGGAGACCCAGTACTTC.

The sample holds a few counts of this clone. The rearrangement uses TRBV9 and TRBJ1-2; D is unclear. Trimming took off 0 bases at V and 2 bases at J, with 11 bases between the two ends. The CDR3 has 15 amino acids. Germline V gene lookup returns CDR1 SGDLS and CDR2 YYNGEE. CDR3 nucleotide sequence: TGTGCCAGCAGCGTAGAAGGACGGGGAAACTATGGCTACACCTTC. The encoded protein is CASSVEGRGNYGYTF.

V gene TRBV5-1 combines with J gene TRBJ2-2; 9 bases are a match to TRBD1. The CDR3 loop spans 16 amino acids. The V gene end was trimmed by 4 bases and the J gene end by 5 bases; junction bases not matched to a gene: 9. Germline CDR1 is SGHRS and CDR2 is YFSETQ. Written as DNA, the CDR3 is TGCGCCAGCAGCCGTACACAGGGGGCGAGAACCGGGGAGCTGTTTTTT. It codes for CASSRTQGARTGELFF.

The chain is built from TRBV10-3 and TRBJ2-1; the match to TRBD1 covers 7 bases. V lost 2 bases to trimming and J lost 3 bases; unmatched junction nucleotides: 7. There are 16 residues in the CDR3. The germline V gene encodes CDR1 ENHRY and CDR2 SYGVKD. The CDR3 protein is CAISEGTVLFYNEQFF. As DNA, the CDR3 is TGTGCCATCAGTGAGGGGACAGTTCTCTTCTACAATGAGCAGTTCTTC.

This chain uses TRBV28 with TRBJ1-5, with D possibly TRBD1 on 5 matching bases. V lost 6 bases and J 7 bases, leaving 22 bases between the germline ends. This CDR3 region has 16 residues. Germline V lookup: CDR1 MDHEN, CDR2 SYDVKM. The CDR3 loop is CASSLNSPEAGQPQHF. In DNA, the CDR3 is TGTGCCAGCAGCCTTAACTCACCTGAAGCAGGGCAGCCCCAGCATTTT.

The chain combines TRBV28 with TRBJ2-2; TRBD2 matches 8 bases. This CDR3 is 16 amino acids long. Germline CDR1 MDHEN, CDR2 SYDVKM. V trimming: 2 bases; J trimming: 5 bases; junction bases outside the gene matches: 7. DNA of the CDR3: TGTGCCAGCAGTTTAATGGCGGGAGGCTCTACCGGGGAGCTGTTTTTT. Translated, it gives CASSLMAGGSTGELFF.

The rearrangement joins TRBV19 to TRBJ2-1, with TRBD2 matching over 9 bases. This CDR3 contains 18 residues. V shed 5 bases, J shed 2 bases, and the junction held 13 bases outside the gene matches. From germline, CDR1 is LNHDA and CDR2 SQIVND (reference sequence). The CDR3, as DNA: TGTGCCAGTAGTCCCAAGGGGGCCGGCGGGGGGGCCTACAATGAGCAGTTCTTC. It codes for CASSPKGAGGGAYNEQFF.

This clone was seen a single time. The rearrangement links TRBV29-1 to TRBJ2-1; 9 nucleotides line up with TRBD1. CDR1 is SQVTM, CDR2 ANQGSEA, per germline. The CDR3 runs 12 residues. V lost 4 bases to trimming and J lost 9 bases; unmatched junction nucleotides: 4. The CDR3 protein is CSVGKTGGEQFF. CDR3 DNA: TGCAGCGTTGGTAAGACAGGGGGTGAGCAGTTCTTC.

CDR3 in amino acids: CASSSSLRRDRGYTGELFF. The CDR3 DNA sequence: TGTGCCAGCAGTTCCAGTCTTAGAAGGGACAGGGGTTACACCGGGGAGCTGTTTTTT. The chain recombines TRBV21-1 with TRBJ2-2; the table's D call of TRBD1 was not tested on the DNA. TRBV21-1 is described as a pseudogene. The CDR3 totals 19 residues.

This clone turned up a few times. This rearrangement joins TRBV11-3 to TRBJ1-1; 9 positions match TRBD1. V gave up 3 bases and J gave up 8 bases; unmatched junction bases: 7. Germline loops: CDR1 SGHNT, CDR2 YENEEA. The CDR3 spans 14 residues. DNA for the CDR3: TGTGCCAGCAGCTTCTCAACGGGACAGGGAGAAGCTTTCTTT. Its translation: CASSFSTGQGEAFF.

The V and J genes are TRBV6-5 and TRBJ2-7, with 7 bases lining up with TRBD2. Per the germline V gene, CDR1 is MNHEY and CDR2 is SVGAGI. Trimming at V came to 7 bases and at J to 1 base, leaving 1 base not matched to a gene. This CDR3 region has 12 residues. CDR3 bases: TGTGCCAGCACTAGCGGATCCTACGAGCAGTACTTC. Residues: CASTSGSYEQYF.

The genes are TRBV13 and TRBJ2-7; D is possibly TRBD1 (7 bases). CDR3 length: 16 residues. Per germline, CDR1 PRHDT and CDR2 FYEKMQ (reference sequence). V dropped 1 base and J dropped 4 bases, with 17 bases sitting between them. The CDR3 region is CASSLAEGTAAYEQYF. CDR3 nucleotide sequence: TGTGCCAGCAGCTTAGCGGAGGGGACAGCGGCATACGAGCAGTACTTC.

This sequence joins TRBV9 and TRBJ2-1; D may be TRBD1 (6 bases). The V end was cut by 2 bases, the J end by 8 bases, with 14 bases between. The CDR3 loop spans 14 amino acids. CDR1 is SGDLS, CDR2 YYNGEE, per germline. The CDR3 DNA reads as TGTGCCAGCAGCGTTTCGTCAGGGGTGGATGAGCAGTTCTTC. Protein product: CASSVSSGVDEQFF.

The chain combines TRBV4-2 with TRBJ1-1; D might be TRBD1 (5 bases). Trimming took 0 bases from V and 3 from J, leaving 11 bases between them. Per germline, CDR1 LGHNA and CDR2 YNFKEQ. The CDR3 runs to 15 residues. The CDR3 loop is CASSQEPGGDTEAFF. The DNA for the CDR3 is TGTGCCAGCAGCCAAGAACCGGGAGGGGACACTGAAGCTTTCTTT.

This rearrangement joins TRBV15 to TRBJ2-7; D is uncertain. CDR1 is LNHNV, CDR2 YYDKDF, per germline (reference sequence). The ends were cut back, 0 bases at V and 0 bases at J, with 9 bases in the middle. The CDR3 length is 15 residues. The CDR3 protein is CATSREPLGSYEQYF. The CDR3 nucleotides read TGTGCCACCAGCAGAGAGCCCCTCGGCTCCTACGAGCAGTACTTC.

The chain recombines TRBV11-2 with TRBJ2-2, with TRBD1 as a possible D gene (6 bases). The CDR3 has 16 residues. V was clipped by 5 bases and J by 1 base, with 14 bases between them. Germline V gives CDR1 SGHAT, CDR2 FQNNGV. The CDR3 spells CASSQTGHLNTGELFF. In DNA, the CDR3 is TGTGCCAGCAGCCAAACGGGACATCTGAACACCGGGGAGCTGTTTTTT.